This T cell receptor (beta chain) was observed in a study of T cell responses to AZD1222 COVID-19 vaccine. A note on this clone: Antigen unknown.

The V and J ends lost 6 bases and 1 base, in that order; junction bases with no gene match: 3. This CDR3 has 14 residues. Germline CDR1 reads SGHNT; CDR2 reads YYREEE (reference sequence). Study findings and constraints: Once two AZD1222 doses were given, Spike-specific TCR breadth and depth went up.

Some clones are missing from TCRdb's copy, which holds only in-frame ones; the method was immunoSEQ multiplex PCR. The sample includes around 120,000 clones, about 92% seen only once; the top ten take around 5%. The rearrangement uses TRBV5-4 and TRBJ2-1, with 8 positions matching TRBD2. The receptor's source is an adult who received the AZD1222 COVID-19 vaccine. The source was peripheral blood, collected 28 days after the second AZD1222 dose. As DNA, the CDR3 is TGTGCCAGCACCCGGGAGGGATCCTACAATGAGCAGTTCTTC. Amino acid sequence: CASTREGSYNEQFF.